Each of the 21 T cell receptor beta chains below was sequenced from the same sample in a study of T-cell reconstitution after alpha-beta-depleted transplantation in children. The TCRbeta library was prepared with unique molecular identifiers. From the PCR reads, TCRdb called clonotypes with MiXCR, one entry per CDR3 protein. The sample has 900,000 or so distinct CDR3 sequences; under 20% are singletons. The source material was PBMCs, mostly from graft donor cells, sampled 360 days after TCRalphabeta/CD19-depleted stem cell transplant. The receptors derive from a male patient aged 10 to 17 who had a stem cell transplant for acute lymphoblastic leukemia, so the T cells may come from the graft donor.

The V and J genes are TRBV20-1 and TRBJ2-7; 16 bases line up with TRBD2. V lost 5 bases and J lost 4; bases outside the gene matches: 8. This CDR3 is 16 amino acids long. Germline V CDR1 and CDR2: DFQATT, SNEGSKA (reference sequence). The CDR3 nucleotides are TGCAGTGCTCCCGGGACTAGCGGGAGGGCTTGGTACGAGCAGTACTTC. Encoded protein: CSAPGTSGRAWYEQYF.

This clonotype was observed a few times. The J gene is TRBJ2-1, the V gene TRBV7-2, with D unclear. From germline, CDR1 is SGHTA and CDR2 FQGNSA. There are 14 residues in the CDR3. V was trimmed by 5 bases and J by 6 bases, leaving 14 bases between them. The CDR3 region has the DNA TGTGCCAGCAGCCCCCCAGTGCTAATCAATGAGCAGTTCTTC. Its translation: CASSPPVLINEQFF.

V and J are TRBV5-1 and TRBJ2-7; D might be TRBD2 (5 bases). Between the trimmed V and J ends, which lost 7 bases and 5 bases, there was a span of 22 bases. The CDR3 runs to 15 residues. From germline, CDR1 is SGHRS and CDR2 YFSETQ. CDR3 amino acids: CASRSGSTGFHEQYF. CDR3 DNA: TGCGCCAGCCGTTCAGGCTCGACGGGGTTCCACGAGCAGTACTTC.

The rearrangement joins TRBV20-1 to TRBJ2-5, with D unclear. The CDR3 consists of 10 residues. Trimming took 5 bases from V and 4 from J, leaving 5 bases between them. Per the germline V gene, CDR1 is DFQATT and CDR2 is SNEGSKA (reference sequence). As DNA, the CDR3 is TGCAGTGCTCCCGCAGAGACCCAGTACTTC. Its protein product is CSAPAETQYF.

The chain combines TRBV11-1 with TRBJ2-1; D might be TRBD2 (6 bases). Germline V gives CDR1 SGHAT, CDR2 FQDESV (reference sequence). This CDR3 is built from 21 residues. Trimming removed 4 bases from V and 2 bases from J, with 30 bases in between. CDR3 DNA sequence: TGTGCCAGCAGCTCCACCTGGACCGGATCAATAGCGGACCTTGCCTACAATGAGCAGTTCTTC. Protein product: CASSSTWTGSIADLAYNEQFF.

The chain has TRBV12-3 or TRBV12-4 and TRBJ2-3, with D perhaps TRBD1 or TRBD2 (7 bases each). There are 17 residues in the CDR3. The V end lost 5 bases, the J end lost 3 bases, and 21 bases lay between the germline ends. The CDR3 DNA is TGTGCCAGCAGTCCAACGACAGGGAGGGTCAGGACAGATACGCAGTATTTT. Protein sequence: CASSPTTGRVRTDTQYF.

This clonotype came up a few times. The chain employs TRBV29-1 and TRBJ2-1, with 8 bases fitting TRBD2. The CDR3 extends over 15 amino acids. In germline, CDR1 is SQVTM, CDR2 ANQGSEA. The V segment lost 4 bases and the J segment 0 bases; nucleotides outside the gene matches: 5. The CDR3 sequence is CSVAYGTSSYNEQFF. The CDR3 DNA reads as TGCAGCGTTGCCTACGGGACTAGCTCCTACAATGAGCAGTTCTTC.

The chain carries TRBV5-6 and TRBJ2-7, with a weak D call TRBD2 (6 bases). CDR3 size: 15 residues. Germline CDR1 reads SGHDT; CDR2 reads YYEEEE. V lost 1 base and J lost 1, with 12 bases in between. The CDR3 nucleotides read TGTGCCAGCAGCTTGTCGGGAGAGAGGTCCTACGAGCAGTACTTC. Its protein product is CASSLSGERSYEQYF.

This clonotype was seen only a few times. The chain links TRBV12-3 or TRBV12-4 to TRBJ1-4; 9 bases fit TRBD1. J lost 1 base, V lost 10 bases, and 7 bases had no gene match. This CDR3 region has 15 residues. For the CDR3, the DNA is TGTGCCATCCCGGGACAGGGTAGAACTAATGAAAAACTGTTTTTT. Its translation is CAIPGQGRTNEKLFF.

Here the CDR3 DNA reads TGTGCCAGCAGTTCGATCCTACTAGCGGATGAGACCCAGTACTTC. Its protein product is CASSSILLADETQYF. This chain uses TRBV6-2 or TRBV6-3 with TRBJ2-5, with 8 bases aligning to TRBD2. The CDR3 consists of 15 residues. Germline CDR1 MNHEY, CDR2 SVGEGT. The ends lost 4 bases at V and 5 bases at J; junction bases unmatched: 9.

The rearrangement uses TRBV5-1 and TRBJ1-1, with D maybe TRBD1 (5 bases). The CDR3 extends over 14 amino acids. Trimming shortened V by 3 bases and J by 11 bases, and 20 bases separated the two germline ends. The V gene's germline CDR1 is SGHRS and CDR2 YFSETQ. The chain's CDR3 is CASSSRGTSLRAFF. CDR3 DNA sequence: TGCGCCAGCAGCTCCCGCGGGACCTCGCTTCGGGCTTTCTTT.

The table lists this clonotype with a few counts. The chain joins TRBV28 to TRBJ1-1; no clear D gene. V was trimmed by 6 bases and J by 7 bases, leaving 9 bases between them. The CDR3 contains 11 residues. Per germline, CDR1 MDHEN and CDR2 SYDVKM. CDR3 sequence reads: CASSSDIEAFF. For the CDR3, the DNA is TGTGCCAGCAGCTCCGACATTGAAGCTTTCTTT.

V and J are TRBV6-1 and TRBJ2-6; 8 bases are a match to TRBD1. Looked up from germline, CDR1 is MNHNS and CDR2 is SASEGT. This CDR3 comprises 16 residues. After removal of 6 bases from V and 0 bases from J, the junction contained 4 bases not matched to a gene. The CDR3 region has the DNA TGTGCCAGCAGCCCGGACAGGGTCTCTGGGGCCAACGTCCTGACTTTC. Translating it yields CASSPDRVSGANVLTF.

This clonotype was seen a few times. The CDR3 DNA sequence: TGTGCCACCAGCAGAGCACTAGGGACGGACCCCTACGAGCAGTACTTC. As protein: CATSRALGTDPYEQYF. The genes are TRBV15 and TRBJ2-7; either TRBD1 or TRBD2 may fit D (5 bases each). V was trimmed by 1 base and J by 2 bases, leaving 15 bases between them. Germline CDR1 LNHNV, CDR2 YYDKDF (reference sequence). CDR3 length: 16 amino acids.

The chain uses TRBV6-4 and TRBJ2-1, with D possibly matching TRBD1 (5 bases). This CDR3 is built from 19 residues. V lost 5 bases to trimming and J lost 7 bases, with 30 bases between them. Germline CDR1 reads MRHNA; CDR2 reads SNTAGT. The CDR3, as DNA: TGTGCCAGCAGTCTCAGGGCGGATGGCGATTATTTGATACATAATGAGCAGTTCTTC. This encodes CASSLRADGDYLIHNEQFF.

Here the CDR3 DNA reads TGTGCCACCAGCATCGTTCCCCCCGACTTCTTCGGGGATAACATTCAGTACTTC. Translation: CATSIVPPDFFGDNIQYF. The genes are TRBV15 and TRBJ2-4; a possible D gene is TRBD2 (5 bases). CDR1 is LNHNV and CDR2 is YYDKDF in the germline V gene (reference sequence). The CDR3 runs 18 residues. With 4 bases removed from V and 7 bases from J, the gap between germline ends came to 26 bases. Complete variable domain (other parts from reference TRBV15 and TRBJ2-4): DAMVIQNPRYQVTQFGKPVTLSCSQTLNHNVMYWYQQKSSQAPKLLFHYYDKDFNNEADTPDNFQSRRPNTSFCFLDIRSPGLGDTAMYLCATSIVPPDFFGDNIQYFGAGTRLSVL.

The CDR3 protein is CASSLIDRHGEQYF. CDR3 bases: TGTGCCAGCAGCTTAATCGACAGGCACGGCGAGCAGTACTTC. V is TRBV5-6 and J is TRBJ2-7; TRBD1 might be the D (6 bases). The CDR3 totals 14 residues. The V end lost 2 bases, the J end lost 6 bases, and 15 bases lay between the germline ends. CDR1 SGHDT and CDR2 YYEEEE come from the germline V gene.

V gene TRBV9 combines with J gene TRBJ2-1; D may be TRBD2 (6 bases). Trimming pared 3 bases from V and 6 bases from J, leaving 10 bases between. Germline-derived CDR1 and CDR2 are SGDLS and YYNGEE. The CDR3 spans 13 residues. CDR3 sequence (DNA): TGTGCCAGCAGCGCGCTAGCGCTCAATGAGCAGTTCTTC. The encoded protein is CASSALALNEQFF.

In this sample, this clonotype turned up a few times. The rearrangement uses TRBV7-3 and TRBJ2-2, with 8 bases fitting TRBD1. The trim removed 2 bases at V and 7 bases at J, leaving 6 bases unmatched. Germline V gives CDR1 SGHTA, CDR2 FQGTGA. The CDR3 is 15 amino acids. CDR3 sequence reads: CASSLQGARGGELFF. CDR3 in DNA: TGTGCCAGCAGCTTACAGGGGGCAAGGGGCGGGGAGCTGTTTTTT. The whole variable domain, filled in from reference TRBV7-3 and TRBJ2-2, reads GAGVSQTPSNKVTEKGKYVELRCDPISGHTALYWYRQSLGQGPEFLIYFQGTGAADDSGLPNDRFFAVRPEGSVSTLKIQRTERGDSAVYLCASSLQGARGGELFFGEGSRLTVL.

DNA of the CDR3: TGCGCCAGCAGCCAAGGGGGGACTGGAAGTCAAGCTTTCTTT. Its protein product is CASSQGGTGSQAFF. The rearrangement uses TRBV4-1 and TRBJ1-1; perhaps TRBD1 as D (5 bases). The CDR3 is 14 amino acids. Germline CDR1 MGHRA, CDR2 YSYEKL. Trimming pared 1 base from V and 9 bases from J, leaving 15 bases between.

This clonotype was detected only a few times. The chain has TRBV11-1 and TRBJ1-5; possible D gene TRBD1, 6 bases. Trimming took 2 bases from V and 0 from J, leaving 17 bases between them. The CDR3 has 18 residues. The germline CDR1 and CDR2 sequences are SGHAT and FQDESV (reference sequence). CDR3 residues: CASSLPRDTSYSNQPQHF. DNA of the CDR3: TGTGCCAGCAGCTTACCCCGGGACACCTCTTATAGCAATCAGCCCCAGCATTTT.